These T cell receptor beta chains were read from a single sample in a study of shared clonotypes between healthy human individuals. Measured with immunoSEQ multiplex PCR; TCRdb has only the in-frame clones, and not every one. The data contain about 1.1 million clones, 70% to 80% of them seen just once; the ten biggest clones take up more than 0.45%. Sequenced material: memory CD4+ T cells from PBMCs. Receptor source: a man in his late teens or twenties in good health. Some clones in this sample may be carry-over from other donors' samples. Each CDR3 is given with its conserved first and last residue. D genes are given only for firm matches. Size is stated for part of the rows, as once, few or many counts, or as a class when the clone is expanded.

D	size	J	V	DNA	CDR3
NA	NA	TRBJ2-7	TRBV6-5	TGTGCCAGGGTGTCTCAGCGGCGACTTTACGAGCAGTACTTC	CARVSQRRLYEQYF
NA	NA	TRBJ2-7	TRBV4-2	TGTGCCAGCAGCTTGAAGTCAGAATCGGAGCAGTACTTC	CASSLKSESEQYF
TRBD1	NA	TRBJ1-2	TRBV27	TGTGCCAGCAGTTTATCGTCGGGACAGGGATTTGACTATGGCTACACCTTC	CASSLSSGQGFDYGYTF
NA	few	TRBJ2-2	TRBV6-6	TGTGCCAGCAGTCCACGACAGACCGGGGAGCTGTTTTTT	CASSPRQTGELFF
NA	NA	TRBJ2-2	TRBV9	TGTGCCAGCCAGGGTAAAGGGTCTACGAACACCGGGGAGCTGTTTTTT	CASQGKGSTNTGELFF
NA	NA	TRBJ2-7	TRBV7-2	TGTGCCAGCAGCATTAGCTTCGGTACCTACGAGCAGTACTTC	CASSISFGTYEQYF
TRBD1	many	TRBJ1-1	TRBV5-1	TGCGCCAGCAGCAAGGACAGGCTCAACACTGAAGCTTTCTTT	CASSKDRLNTEAFF
NA	NA	TRBJ2-7	TRBV4-3	TGCGCCAGCAGCCAACAATCGACAGCCTACGAGCAGTACTTC	CASSQQSTAYEQYF
TRBD2	NA	TRBJ2-3	TRBV28	TGTGCCAGCAGTTTTAATCGACTAGCGGGAGCCTTGATTAGCACAGATACGCAGTATTTT	CASSFNRLAGALISTDTQYF
NA	NA	TRBJ1-2	TRBV2	TGTGCCAGCAGTGAAGTTCGAAGTTACGGCTACACCTTC	CASSEVRSYGYTF
NA	few	TRBJ1-4	TRBV7-7	TGTGCCAGCAGCTTAGTGGGGGCGCTTAATGAAAAACTGTTTTTT	CASSLVGALNEKLFF
NA	NA	TRBJ2-7	TRBV6-5	TGTGCCAGCAGCACACCCGACAGATCCTACGAGCAGTACTTC	CASSTPDRSYEQYF
NA	NA	TRBJ2-7	TRBV19	TGTGCCAGTACTGGCAGGGCCGAGCAGTACTTC	CASTGRAEQYF
NA	few	TRBJ1-2	TRBV7-2	TGTGCCAGCAGCTACCCGGGACTCCACTATGGCTACACCTTC	CASSYPGLHYGYTF
TRBD2	NA	TRBJ2-5	TRBV5-1	TGCGCCAGCAGCTTGTCTAGCGGGAACCTACCTCAAGAGACCCAGTACTTC	CASSLSSGNLPQETQYF
TRBD1	NA	TRBJ1-1	TRBV7-9	TGTGCCAGCAGCTTTCCCGGGACAGGGGAGAACACTGAAGCTTTCTTT	CASSFPGTGENTEAFF
NA	once	TRBJ2-2	TRBV5-1	TGCGCCAGCAGCTTTAGCGGAAACACCGGGGAGCTGTTTTTT	CASSFSGNTGELFF
NA	NA	TRBJ2-5	TRBV9	TGTGCCAGCAGCGTAGCCCCCCCAGAGACCCAGTACTTC	CASSVAPPETQYF
NA	NA	TRBJ2-2	TRBV28	TGTGCCAGCAGTTCACATCCCGGACTAAACACCGGGGAGCTGTTTTTT	CASSSHPGLNTGELFF
NA	NA	TRBJ1-2	TRBV19	TGTGCCAGTGAGGGGGAGGGCTATGGCTACACCTTC	CASEGEGYGYTF
NA	NA	TRBJ2-3	TRBV14	TGTGCCAGCAGCCTACCCGGGACCGCTTTGGGAATCACAGATACGCAGTATTTT	CASSLPGTALGITDTQYF
TRBD1	NA	TRBJ2-3	TRBV5-4	TGTGCCAGCAGCTCAAGGGACAGGCCAACAGATACGCAGTATTTT	CASSSRDRPTDTQYF
TRBD1	NA	TRBJ1-5	TRBV19	TGTGCCAGTAGTCCCGCCGGGACAGAAGGTTGGCAGCCCCAGCATTTT	CASSPAGTEGWQPQHF
NA	NA	TRBJ1-5	TRBV19	TGTGCCAGTCTAAGGACCGGGGACACCTATAGCAATCAGCCCCAGCATTTT	CASLRTGDTYSNQPQHF
NA	NA	TRBJ1-2	TRBV7-8	TGTGCCAGCAGCTTAGTTGGATTTAACTATGGCTACACCTTC	CASSLVGFNYGYTF
NA	NA	TRBJ2-7	TRBV7-2	TGTGCCAGCAGCTTACTTACCTCCTCCTACGAGCAGTACTTC	CASSLLTSSYEQYF
TRBD2	NA	TRBJ2-3	TRBV4-2	TGTGCTACGAGGCTAGCGGGAGTAAAAGATACGCAGTATTTT	CATRLAGVKDTQYF
NA	NA	TRBJ1-4	TRBV5-4	TGTGCCAGCAGTCTGCCAGGTTCGGTCGAAAAACTGTTTTTT	CASSLPGSVEKLFF
NA	NA	TRBJ1-1	TRBV5-4	TGTGCCAGCAGCTTAATAGGGGAAACTGAAGCTTTCTTT	CASSLIGETEAFF
NA	NA	TRBJ1-5	TRBV28	TGTGCCAGCGTACCGGGGCGCAATCAGCCCCAGCATTTT	CASVPGRNQPQHF
NA	many	TRBJ2-7	TRBV6-1	TGTGCCAGCAGTGCTGGCCAGGGAAGGGACAACTTCTACGAGCAGTACTTC	CASSAGQGRDNFYEQYF
NA	NA	TRBJ1-6	TRBV30	TGTGCCTGGAGTGTGGGGACTTCCAATTCACCCCTCCACTTT	CAWSVGTSNSPLHF
TRBD1	NA	TRBJ2-3	TRBV7-3	TGTGCCAGCAGCATAACAGGGGGCACGGGCACAGATACGCAGTATTTT	CASSITGGTGTDTQYF
NA	NA	TRBJ1-2	TRBV21-1	TGTGCCAGCAGCAACGGCGCCGACAGCAACTATGGCTACACCTTC	CASSNGADSNYGYTF
TRBD2	once	TRBJ2-7	TRBV7-6	TGTGCCAGCAGCCCGGCCGGGACTAACTACGAGCAGTACTTC	CASSPAGTNYEQYF
NA	NA	TRBJ1-3	TRBV19	TGTGCCAGTACCCCTGGGACCTCTGGAAACACCATATATTTT	CASTPGTSGNTIYF
NA	NA	TRBJ1-2	TRBV2	TGTGCCAGCAGTGATCCGGGGGGAGGGGCGTACTATGGCTACACCTTC	CASSDPGGGAYYGYTF
TRBD2	many	TRBJ2-3	TRBV27	TGTGCCAGCAGTTTAAATCCCTTAGTAGCGGGAGGAGGAGATACGCAGTATTTT	CASSLNPLVAGGGDTQYF
TRBD2	NA	TRBJ2-1	TRBV2	TGTGCCAGCAGTCGGACTAGCGGGATCAATGAGCAGTTCTTC	CASSRTSGINEQFF
NA	NA	TRBJ2-7	TRBV30	TGTGCCTGGAGTCTTCGGGACACCGCCTACGAGCAGTACTTC	CAWSLRDTAYEQYF
NA	NA	TRBJ1-2	TRBV28	TGTGCCAGCACGAAAACAGGGGGCTACACCTTC	CASTKTGGYTF
NA	NA	TRBJ2-2	TRBV5-6	TGTGCCAGCAGCTTATCTTCGGTGGACACCGGGGAGCTGTTTTTT	CASSLSSVDTGELFF
TRBD1	NA	TRBJ1-2	TRBV5-4	TGTGCCAGCAGCCAAACTACAGGGGGCCGAGGCTACACCTTC	CASSQTTGGRGYTF
NA	NA	TRBJ1-2	TRBV6-1	TGTGCCACCAGCGGGGGTGGGAACTATGGCTACACCTTC	CATSGGGNYGYTF
TRBD2	NA	TRBJ2-2	TRBV28	TGTGCCAGCAGGTCGGGGGGAACCGGGGAGCTGTTTTTT	CASRSGGTGELFF
NA	NA	TRBJ1-2	TRBV28	TGTGCCAGCAGCCCGTGGGAGGGGAACTATGGCTACACCTTC	CASSPWEGNYGYTF
TRBD1	NA	TRBJ1-2	TRBV25-1	TGTGCCAGCAGCCCGGACAGGGGGGGGATCTATGGCTACACCTTC	CASSPDRGGIYGYTF
NA	few	TRBJ1-5	TRBV7-9	TGTGCCAGCAGCTTTGGCAACAGGCCCAATCAGCCCCAGCATTTT	CASSFGNRPNQPQHF
TRBD2	once	TRBJ2-7	TRBV7-2	TGTGCCAGCAGCCAAGGACTAGCGGGAGCGGGTGAGCAGTACTTC	CASSQGLAGAGEQYF
NA	once	TRBJ1-3	TRBV6-5	TGTGCCAGCAGTTGGAGGGGCATCTCTGGAAACACCATATATTTT	CASSWRGISGNTIYF
NA	NA	TRBJ2-1	TRBV18	TGTGCCAGCTCCCCGGGACTCTACAATGAGCAGTTCTTC	CASSPGLYNEQFF
NA	NA	TRBJ1-2	TRBV28	TGTGCCAGCAGTCTCCATTCAGGCGCCGACTATGGCTACACCTTC	CASSLHSGADYGYTF
TRBD1	NA	TRBJ2-7	TRBV10-2	TGCGCCAGCAGGGACAGGGTGTCCGAGCAGTACTTC	CASRDRVSEQYF